The rows below give T cell receptor beta chains drawn from one sample of a study of T cell responses to AZD1222 COVID-19 vaccine. Clones were sequenced by immunoSEQ multiplex PCR, and TCRdb holds only the in-frame ones, with some missing. The data hold 100,000 to 150,000 clones, with 85% to 95% observed a single time. The specimen comprised peripheral blood, sampled on day 0 of AZD1222 vaccination. The receptors here all came from an adult in good health. Each CDR3 is given without its conserved first and last residue. The order of the fields is V gene, clone size, J gene, CDR3 protein. The size field is filled for only some rows; it gives once, few, many or a size class.

TRBV6-5	once	TRBJ2-2	ASIRQGTGELF
TRBV7-9	.	TRBJ1-1	ASSLRDKNTEAF
TRBV5-1	.	TRBJ2-1	ASSFGTSGRAGEQF
TRBV19	.	TRBJ1-5	ASSFGQGDQPQH
TRBV19	.	TRBJ1-5	ASSIFSTGEQPQH
TRBV10-3	.	TRBJ1-2	AISDPRAGYT
TRBV10-2	.	TRBJ2-2	ASSESGGELF
TRBV27	once	TRBJ2-7	ASSLYTQSGRLTYEQY
TRBV4-1	.	TRBJ1-1	ASSLVGTVNTEAF
TRBV18	.	TRBJ1-5	ASSPGLQGNNQPQH
TRBV6-2/TRBV6-3	.	TRBJ1-2	ASSYQDRRANYGYT
TRBV11-2	few	TRBJ2-7	ASSLEQGKTYEQY
TRBV5-1	.	TRBJ1-1	ASSPGQGVTEAF
TRBV5-1	once	TRBJ1-2	ASSLDNRGHGYT
TRBV5-4	.	TRBJ1-2	ASSFWGAYGYT
TRBV6-5	.	TRBJ1-1	ASKAAGRDTEAF
TRBV5-6	.	TRBJ2-7	ASTGGGPSSEQY